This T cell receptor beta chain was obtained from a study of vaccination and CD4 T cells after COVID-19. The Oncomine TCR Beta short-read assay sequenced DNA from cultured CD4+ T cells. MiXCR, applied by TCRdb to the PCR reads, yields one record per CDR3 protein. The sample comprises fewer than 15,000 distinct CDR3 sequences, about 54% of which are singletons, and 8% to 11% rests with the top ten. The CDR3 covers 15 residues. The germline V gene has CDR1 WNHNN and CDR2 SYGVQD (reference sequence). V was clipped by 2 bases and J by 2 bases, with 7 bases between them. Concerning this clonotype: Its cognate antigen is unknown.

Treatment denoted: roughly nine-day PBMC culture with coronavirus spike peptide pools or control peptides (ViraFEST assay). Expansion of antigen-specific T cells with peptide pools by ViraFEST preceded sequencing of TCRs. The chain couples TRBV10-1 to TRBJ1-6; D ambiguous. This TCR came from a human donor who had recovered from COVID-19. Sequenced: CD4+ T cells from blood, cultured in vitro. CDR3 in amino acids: CASSERETYNSPLHF. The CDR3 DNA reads TGCGCCAGCAGTGAGAGGGAAACCTATAATTCACCCCTCCACTTT.